This is a list of T cell receptor beta chains from one sample in a study of CD8 T cells in ankylosing spondylitis. Via MiXCR, TCRdb re-called the 5' RACE reads, giving one row per CDR3 protein. The sample shows about 390,000 distinct CDR3 sequences, about 22% of them seen only once. The sample comprised blood, either unsorted or a sorted T cell fraction (not recorded which). The receptors originated from a male donor with ankylosing spondylitis. Both conserved end residues are part of each CDR3. The order of the fields is V gene, J gene, CDR3 protein.

v_call: TRBV20-1; j_call: TRBJ1-6; cdr3_aa: CSAPKQGASPLHF
v_call: TRBV29-1; j_call: TRBJ1-1; cdr3_aa: CSVAGALTEAFF
v_call: TRBV7-6; j_call: TRBJ1-4; cdr3_aa: CASSSGLTNEKLFF
v_call: TRBV7-9; j_call: TRBJ2-3; cdr3_aa: CASSLRTSGGDTQYF
v_call: TRBV4-3; j_call: TRBJ2-3; cdr3_aa: CASSQLATDTQYF
v_call: TRBV6-2/TRBV6-3; j_call: TRBJ1-1; cdr3_aa: CASSYRRGDEAFF
v_call: TRBV5-1; j_call: TRBJ2-6; cdr3_aa: CASSPEIFTGDFLNSGANVLTF
v_call: TRBV5-6; j_call: TRBJ2-7; cdr3_aa: CASSYGTGGETYEQYF
v_call: TRBV7-3; j_call: TRBJ2-2; cdr3_aa: CASSAGQFTGELFF
v_call: TRBV12-3/TRBV12-4; j_call: TRBJ2-3; cdr3_aa: CASSPGRTTDTQYF
v_call: TRBV10-2; j_call: TRBJ2-3; cdr3_aa: CATRTAGTDTQYF
v_call: TRBV20-1; j_call: TRBJ2-7; cdr3_aa: CSAEPGLGNEQYF
v_call: TRBV12-3/TRBV12-4; j_call: TRBJ2-2; cdr3_aa: CASAPRQTNTGELFF
v_call: TRBV2; j_call: TRBJ2-4; cdr3_aa: CASSEAGGAKNIQYF
v_call: TRBV20-1; j_call: TRBJ2-7; cdr3_aa: CSASPLAGNREQYF
v_call: TRBV5-1; j_call: TRBJ1-4; cdr3_aa: CASSLNSATNEKLFF
v_call: TRBV7-7; j_call: TRBJ2-1; cdr3_aa: CASSPLDRNEQFF
v_call: TRBV6-5; j_call: TRBJ1-5; cdr3_aa: CASSYSIWRDQPQHF
v_call: TRBV25-1; j_call: TRBJ2-3; cdr3_aa: CASSELREVDTQYF
v_call: TRBV28; j_call: TRBJ2-1; cdr3_aa: CASGRVSSYNEQFF
v_call: TRBV28; j_call: TRBJ2-3; cdr3_aa: CASSLLWTSGSTDTQYF
v_call: TRBV20-1; j_call: TRBJ1-2; cdr3_aa: CSASGGGVGYTF
v_call: TRBV12-3/TRBV12-4; j_call: TRBJ2-7; cdr3_aa: CASTPDRALHEQYF
v_call: TRBV24-1; j_call: TRBJ1-2; cdr3_aa: CATSDPNYGYTF
v_call: TRBV20-1; j_call: TRBJ2-7; cdr3_aa: CSARDSSGYEQYF
v_call: TRBV5-1; j_call: TRBJ1-1; cdr3_aa: CASGTIGDSGEAFF
v_call: TRBV30; j_call: TRBJ1-1; cdr3_aa: CAWSNRDNSFF
v_call: TRBV7-2; j_call: TRBJ2-7; cdr3_aa: CASSFNGDTYEQYF
v_call: TRBV9; j_call: TRBJ2-3; cdr3_aa: CASSGPGRTTDTQYF
v_call: TRBV7-3; j_call: TRBJ2-1; cdr3_aa: CASSLTPTEANEQFF
v_call: TRBV3-1; j_call: TRBJ2-2; cdr3_aa: CASSHHGARAGELFF
v_call: TRBV12-5; j_call: TRBJ2-1; cdr3_aa: CASAQFGGEQFF
v_call: TRBV9; j_call: TRBJ2-1; cdr3_aa: CASSVGLTGSNEQFF
v_call: TRBV29-1; j_call: TRBJ2-1; cdr3_aa: CSVWATPIRGNEQFF
v_call: TRBV4-1; j_call: TRBJ2-1; cdr3_aa: CASSQDRGSGRPNEQFF
v_call: TRBV28; j_call: TRBJ2-3; cdr3_aa: CASSLLAPSNTDTQYF